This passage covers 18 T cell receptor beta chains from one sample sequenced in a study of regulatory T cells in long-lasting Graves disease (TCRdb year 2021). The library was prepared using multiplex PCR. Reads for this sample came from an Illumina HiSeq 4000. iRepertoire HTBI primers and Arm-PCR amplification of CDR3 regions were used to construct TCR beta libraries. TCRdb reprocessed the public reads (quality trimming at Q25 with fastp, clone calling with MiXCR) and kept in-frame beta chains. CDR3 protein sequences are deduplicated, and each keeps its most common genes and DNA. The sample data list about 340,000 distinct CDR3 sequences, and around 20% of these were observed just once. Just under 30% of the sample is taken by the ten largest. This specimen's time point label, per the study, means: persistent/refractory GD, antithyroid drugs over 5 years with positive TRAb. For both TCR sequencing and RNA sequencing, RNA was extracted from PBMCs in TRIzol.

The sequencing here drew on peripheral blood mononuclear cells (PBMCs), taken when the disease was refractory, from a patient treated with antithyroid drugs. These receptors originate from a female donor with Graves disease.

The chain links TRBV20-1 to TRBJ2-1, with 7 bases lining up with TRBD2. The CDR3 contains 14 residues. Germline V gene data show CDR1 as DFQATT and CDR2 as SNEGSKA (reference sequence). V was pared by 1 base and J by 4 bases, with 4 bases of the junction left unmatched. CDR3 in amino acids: CSARVGGTYNEQFF. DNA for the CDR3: TGCAGTGCTAGAGTGGGGGGGACTTACAATGAGCAGTTCTTC.

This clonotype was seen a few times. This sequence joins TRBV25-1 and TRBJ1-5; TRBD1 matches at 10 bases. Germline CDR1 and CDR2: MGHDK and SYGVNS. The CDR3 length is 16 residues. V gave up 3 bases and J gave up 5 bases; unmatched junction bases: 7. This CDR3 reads CASSDTGTGDYQPQHF. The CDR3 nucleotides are TGTGCCAGCAGTGACACCGGGACAGGGGATTATCAGCCCCAGCATTTT. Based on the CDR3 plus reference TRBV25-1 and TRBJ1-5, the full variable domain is EADIYQTPRYLVIGTGKKITLECSQTMGHDKMYWYQQDPGMELHLIHYSYGVNSTEKGDLSSESTVSRIRTEHFPLTLESARPSHTSQYLCASSDTGTGDYQPQHFGDGTRLSIL.

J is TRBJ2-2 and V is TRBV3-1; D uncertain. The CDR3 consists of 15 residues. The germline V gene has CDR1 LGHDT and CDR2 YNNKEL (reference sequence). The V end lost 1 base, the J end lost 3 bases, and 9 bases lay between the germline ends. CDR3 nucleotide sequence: TGTGCCAGCAGCCAAGCAGCCGGTTACACCGGGGAGCTGTTTTTT. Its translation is CASSQAAGYTGELFF. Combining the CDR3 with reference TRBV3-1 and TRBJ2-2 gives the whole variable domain DTAVSQTPKYLVTQMGNDKSIKCEQNLGHDTMYWYKQDSKKFLKIMFSYNNKELIINETVPNRFSPKSPDKAHLNLHINSLELGDSAVYFCASSQAAGYTGELFFGEGSRLTVL.

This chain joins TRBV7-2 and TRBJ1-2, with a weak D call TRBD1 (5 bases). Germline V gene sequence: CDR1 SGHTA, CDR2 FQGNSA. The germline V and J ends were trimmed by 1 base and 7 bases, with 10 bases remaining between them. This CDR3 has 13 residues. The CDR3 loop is CASSLGGTGGYTF. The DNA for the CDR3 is TGTGCCAGCAGCTTAGGGGGGACGGGTGGCTACACCTTC.

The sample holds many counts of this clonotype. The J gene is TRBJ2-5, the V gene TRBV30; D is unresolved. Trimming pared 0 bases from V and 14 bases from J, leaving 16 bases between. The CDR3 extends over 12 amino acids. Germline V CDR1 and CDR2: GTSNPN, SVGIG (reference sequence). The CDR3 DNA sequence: TGTGCCTGGAGTGTAGCGCGGACCCAGTACTACTTC. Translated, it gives CAWSVARTQYYF.

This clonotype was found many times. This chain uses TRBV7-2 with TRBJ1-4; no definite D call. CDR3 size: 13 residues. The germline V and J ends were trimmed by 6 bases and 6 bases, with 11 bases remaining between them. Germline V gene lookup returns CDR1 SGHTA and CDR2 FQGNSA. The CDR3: CASSWAKDEKLFF. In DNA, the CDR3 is TGTGCCAGCAGTTGGGCCAAGGATGAAAAACTGTTTTTT. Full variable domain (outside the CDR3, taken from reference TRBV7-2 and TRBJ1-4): GAGVSQSPSNKVTEKGKDVELRCDPISGHTALYWYRQSLGQGLEFLIYFQGNSAPDKSGLPSDRFSAERTGGSVSTLTIQRTQQEDSAVYLCASSWAKDEKLFFGSGTQLSVL.

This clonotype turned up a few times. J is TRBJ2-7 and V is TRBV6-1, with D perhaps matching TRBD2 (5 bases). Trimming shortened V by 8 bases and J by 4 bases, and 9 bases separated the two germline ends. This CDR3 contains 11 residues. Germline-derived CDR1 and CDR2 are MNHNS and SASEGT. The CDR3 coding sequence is TGTGCCAGCTACGCGGGTTACGAGCAGTACTTC. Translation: CASYAGYEQYF.

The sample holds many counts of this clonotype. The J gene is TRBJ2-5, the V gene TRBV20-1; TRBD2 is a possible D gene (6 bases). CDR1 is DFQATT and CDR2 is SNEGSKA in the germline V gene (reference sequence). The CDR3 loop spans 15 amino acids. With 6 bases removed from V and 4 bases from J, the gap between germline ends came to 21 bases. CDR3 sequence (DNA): TGCAGTGCAGACCCCCCGCTAGCGTACGGAGAGACCCAGTACTTC. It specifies CSADPPLAYGETQYF.

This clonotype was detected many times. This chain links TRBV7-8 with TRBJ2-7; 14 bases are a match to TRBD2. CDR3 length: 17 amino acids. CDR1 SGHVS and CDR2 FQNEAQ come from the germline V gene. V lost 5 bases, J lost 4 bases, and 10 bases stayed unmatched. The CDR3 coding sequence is TGTGCCAGCAGCCCAGGACTAGCGGGAGGTCTTCGGTACGAGCAGTACTTC. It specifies CASSPGLAGGLRYEQYF.

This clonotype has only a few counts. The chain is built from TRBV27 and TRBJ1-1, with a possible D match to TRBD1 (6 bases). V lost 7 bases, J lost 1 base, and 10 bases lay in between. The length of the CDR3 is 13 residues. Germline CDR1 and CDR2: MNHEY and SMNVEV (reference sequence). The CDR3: CASTGAPNTEAFF. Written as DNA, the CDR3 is TGTGCCAGCACGGGGGCGCCGAACACTGAAGCTTTCTTT.

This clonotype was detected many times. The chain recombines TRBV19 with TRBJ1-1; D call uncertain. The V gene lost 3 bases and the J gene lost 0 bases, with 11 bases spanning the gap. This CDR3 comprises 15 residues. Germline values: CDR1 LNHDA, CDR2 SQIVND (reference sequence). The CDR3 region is CASSIFGGVNTEAFF. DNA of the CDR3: TGTGCCAGTAGTATCTTTGGCGGGGTGAACACTGAAGCTTTCTTT.

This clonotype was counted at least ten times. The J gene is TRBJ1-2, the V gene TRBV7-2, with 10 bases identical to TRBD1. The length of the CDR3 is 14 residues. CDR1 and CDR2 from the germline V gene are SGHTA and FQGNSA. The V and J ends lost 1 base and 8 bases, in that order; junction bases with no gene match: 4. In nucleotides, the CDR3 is TGTGCCAGCAGCTTAGAGACAGGGGGCGGAGGCTACACCTTC. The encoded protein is CASSLETGGGGYTF.

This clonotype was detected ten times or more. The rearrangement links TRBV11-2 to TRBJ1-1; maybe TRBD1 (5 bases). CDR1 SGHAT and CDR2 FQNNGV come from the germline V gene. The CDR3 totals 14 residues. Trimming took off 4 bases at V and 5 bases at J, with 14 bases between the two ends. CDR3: CASSWDPRGTEAFF. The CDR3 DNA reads TGTGCCAGCAGCTGGGACCCTAGAGGGACTGAAGCTTTCTTT.

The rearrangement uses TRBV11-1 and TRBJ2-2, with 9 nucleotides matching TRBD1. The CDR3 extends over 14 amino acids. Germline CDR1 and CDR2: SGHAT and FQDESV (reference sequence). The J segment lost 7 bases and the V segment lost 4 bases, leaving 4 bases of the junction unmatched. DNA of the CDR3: TGTGCCAGCAGCTCACAGGGGGCAGGCGGGGAGCTGTTTTTT. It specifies CASSSQGAGGELFF.

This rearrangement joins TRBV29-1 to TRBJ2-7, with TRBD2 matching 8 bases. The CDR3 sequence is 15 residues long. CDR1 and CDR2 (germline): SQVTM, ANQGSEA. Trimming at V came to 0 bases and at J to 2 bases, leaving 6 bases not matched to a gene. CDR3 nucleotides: TGCAGCGTTGAAGATCAAGCGGGAGCGGCCTACGAGCAGTACTTC. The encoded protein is CSVEDQAGAAYEQYF.

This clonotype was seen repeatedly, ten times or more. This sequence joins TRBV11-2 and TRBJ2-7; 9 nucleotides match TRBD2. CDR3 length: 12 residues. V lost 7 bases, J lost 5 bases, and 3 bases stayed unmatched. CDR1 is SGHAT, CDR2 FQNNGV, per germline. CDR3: CASTKREDEQYF. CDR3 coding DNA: TGTGCCAGCACCAAGCGGGAGGACGAGCAGTACTTC.

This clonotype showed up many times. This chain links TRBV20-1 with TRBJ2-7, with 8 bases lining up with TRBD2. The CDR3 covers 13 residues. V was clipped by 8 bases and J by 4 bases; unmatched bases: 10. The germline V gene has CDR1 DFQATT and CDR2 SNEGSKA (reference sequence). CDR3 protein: CSFDGGVTYEQYF. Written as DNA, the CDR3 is TGCAGTTTTGACGGGGGGGTTACTTACGAGCAGTACTTC.

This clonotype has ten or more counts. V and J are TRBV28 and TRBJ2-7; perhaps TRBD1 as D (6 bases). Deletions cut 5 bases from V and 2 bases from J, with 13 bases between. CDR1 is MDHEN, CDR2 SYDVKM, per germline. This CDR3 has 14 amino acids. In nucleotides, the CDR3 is TGTGCCAGCAGTGCGGTACAGGGCCCCTACGAGCAGTACTTC. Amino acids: CASSAVQGPYEQYF.